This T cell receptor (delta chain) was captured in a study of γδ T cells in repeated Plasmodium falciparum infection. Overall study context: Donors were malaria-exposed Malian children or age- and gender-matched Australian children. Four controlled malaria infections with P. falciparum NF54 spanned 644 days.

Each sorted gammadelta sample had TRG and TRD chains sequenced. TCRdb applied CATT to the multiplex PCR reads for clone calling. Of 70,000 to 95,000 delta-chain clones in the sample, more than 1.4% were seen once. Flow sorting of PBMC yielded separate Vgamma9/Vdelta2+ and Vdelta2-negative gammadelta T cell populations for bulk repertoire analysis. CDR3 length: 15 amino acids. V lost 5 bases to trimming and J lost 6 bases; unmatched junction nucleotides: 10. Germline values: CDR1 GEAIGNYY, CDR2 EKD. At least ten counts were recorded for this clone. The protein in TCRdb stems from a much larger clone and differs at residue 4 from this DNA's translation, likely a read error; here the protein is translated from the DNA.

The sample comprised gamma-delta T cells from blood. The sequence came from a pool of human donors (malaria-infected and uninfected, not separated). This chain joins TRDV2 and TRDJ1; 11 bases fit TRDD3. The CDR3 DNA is TGTGCCTGTGGCATCTGCGCACTGGGGGATAATAAACTCATCTTT. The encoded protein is CACGICALGDNKLIF.